This passage covers 16 T cell receptor beta chains from one sample sequenced in a study of blood T cell repertoires in COVID-19. Clones were sequenced by immunoSEQ multiplex PCR, and TCRdb holds only the in-frame ones, with some missing. The table includes 34,000 or so clones, more than 90% detected once. The sequencing input was peripheral blood. The origin of the receptors is a man in his fifties or sixties with active or convalescent COVID-19.

The genes are TRBV11-3 and TRBJ2-5, with TRBD1 matching over 8 bases. The V gene's germline CDR1 is SGHNT and CDR2 YENEEA. Losses at the gene ends were 1 base for V and 0 bases for J; bases not matched to a gene: 1. CDR3 length: 15 residues. In nucleotides, the CDR3 is TGTGCCAGCAGCTTAGGGACAGGGTACCAAGAGACCCAGTACTTC. Protein: CASSLGTGYQETQYF.

This sequence joins TRBV7-9 and TRBJ2-2; 8 positions agree with TRBD1. CDR3 length equals 18 residues. V shed 5 bases, J shed 2 bases, and the junction held 13 bases outside the gene matches. The germline V gene has CDR1 SEHNR and CDR2 FQNEAQ (reference sequence). The CDR3, as DNA: TGTGCCAGCAGCACAATCGCACAGGGGGTAATCAACACCGGGGAGCTGTTTTTT. It codes for CASSTIAQGVINTGELFF. Based on the CDR3 plus reference TRBV7-9 and TRBJ2-2, the full variable domain is DTGVSQNPRHKITKRGQNVTFRCDPISEHNRLYWYRQTLGQGPEFLTYFQNEAQLEKSRLLSDRFSAERPKGSFSTLEIQRTEQGDSAMYLCASSTIAQGVINTGELFFGEGSRLTVL.

The CDR3 bases are TGTGCCAGCAGCTTAGCGGGGACTAGCGGGAACGAGCAGTACTTC. Encoded protein: CASSLAGTSGNEQYF. The rearrangement joins TRBV7-2 to TRBJ2-7; the match to TRBD2 covers 13 bases. V lost 0 bases, J lost 5 bases, and 1 base stayed unmatched. This CDR3 region has 15 residues. Germline V CDR1 and CDR2: SGHTA, FQGNSA.

CDR3 sequence reads: CASSQTQGKSTGNTIYF. CDR3 in DNA: TGTGCCAGCAGCCAAACCCAGGGTAAATCCACTGGAAACACCATATATTTT. The chain joins TRBV4-2 to TRBJ1-3, with D maybe TRBD1 (5 bases). Germline-derived CDR1 and CDR2 are LGHNA and YNFKEQ. This CDR3 region has 17 residues. The V end was cut by 2 bases, the J end by 2 bases, with 16 bases between.

This chain connects TRBV3-1 (or the pseudogene TRBV3-2) to TRBJ2-2; TRBD2 aligns across 8 bases. Unmatched junction bases numbered 5, after V lost 4 bases and J lost 13 bases. Germline V lookup: CDR1 LGHDT, CDR2 YNNKEL (reference sequence). CDR3 length: 12 amino acids. CDR3 residues: CASSPERERLFF. CDR3 in DNA: TGTGCCAGCAGCCCGGAGCGGGAGAGGCTGTTTTTT.

V and J are TRBV19 and TRBJ1-1; maybe TRBD1 (5 bases). CDR3 length: 13 amino acids. With 6 bases removed from V and 5 bases from J, the gap between germline ends came to 13 bases. Germline-derived CDR1 and CDR2 are LNHDA and SQIVND (reference sequence). This CDR3 is CASRTGGSTEAFF. The CDR3 DNA sequence: TGTGCCAGTAGGACCGGGGGGAGTACTGAAGCTTTCTTT.

This clone was detected only once. The chain joins TRBV5-1 to TRBJ2-7; 13 positions agree with TRBD2. CDR1 is SGHRS and CDR2 is YFSETQ in the germline V gene. V lost 3 bases, J lost 5 bases, and 8 bases stayed unmatched. The length of the CDR3 is 16 residues. DNA for the CDR3: TGCGCCAGCAGCTCCCAGACTAGCGGGGGGTCCCACGAGCAGTACTTC. It specifies CASSSQTSGGSHEQYF. Full variable domain (rest looked up from reference TRBV5-1 and TRBJ2-7): KAGVTQTPRYLIKTRGQQVTLSCSPISGHRSVSWYQQTPGQGLQFLFEYFSETQRNKGNFPGRFSGRQFSNSRSEMNVSTLELGDSALYLCASSSQTSGGSHEQYFGPGTRLTVT.

This chain joins TRBV2 and TRBJ2-7, with 7 bases matching TRBD2. The V segment lost 0 bases and the J segment 5 bases; nucleotides outside the gene matches: 4. Germline V gene lookup returns CDR1 SNHLY and CDR2 FYNNEI. The CDR3 loop spans 14 amino acids. CDR3 nucleotide sequence: TGTGCCAGCAGTGAAGCTTGGACTAGGAACGAGCAGTACTTC. Its protein is CASSEAWTRNEQYF.

The V and J genes are TRBV5-1 and TRBJ2-1; TRBD2 agrees at 7 bases. Germline values: CDR1 SGHRS, CDR2 YFSETQ. This CDR3 comprises 14 residues. With V trimmed by 6 bases and J by 5 bases, 8 bases remained unmatched. The CDR3 reads CASTSQGGNNEQFF. DNA for the CDR3: TGCGCCAGCACCAGCCAGGGAGGGAACAATGAGCAGTTCTTC.

The rearrangement uses TRBV7-9 and TRBJ2-1; 11 positions match TRBD2. The junction had 11 bases not matched to a gene; V was cut back by 4 bases and J by 9 bases. Germline CDR1 reads SEHNR; CDR2 reads FQNEAQ (reference sequence). This CDR3 spans 16 amino acids. CDR3 sequence (DNA): TGTGCCAGCAGCTCTATAGCGGGGGGGAGTATCGTTGAGCAGTTCTTC. Translated: CASSSIAGGSIVEQFF.

In DNA, the CDR3 is TGTGCCAGCAGTGGGGCCAGGGCCATCTACGAGCAGTACTTC. As protein: CASSGARAIYEQYF. V gene TRBV2 combines with J gene TRBJ2-7; tentative D call: TRBD1 (5 bases). Trimming shortened V by 4 bases and J by 3 bases, and 13 bases separated the two germline ends. This CDR3 comprises 14 residues. The germline V gene has CDR1 SNHLY and CDR2 FYNNEI.

This chain uses TRBV14 with TRBJ2-1; 7 bases are a match to TRBD1. CDR1 and CDR2 (germline): SGHDN, FVKESK. Trimming cost V 5 bases and J 0 bases; bases outside gene matches: 7. The CDR3 runs to 16 residues. Here the CDR3 DNA reads TGTGCCAGCAGCAAATCTTCAGGGGGCTCCTACAATGAGCAGTTCTTC. It codes for CASSKSSGGSYNEQFF.

The rearrangement links TRBV7-9 to TRBJ1-6; the D gene is possibly TRBD1 (6 bases). Trimming removed 5 bases at V and 7 bases at J, with 12 bases between. Germline V gene sequence: CDR1 SEHNR, CDR2 FQNEAQ (reference sequence). The CDR3 length is 14 residues. Here the CDR3 DNA reads TGTGCCAGCAGCCGCCCGGACAGAAATTCACCCCTCCACTTT. Its translation is CASSRPDRNSPLHF.

This sequence joins TRBV28 and TRBJ1-1; D gene ambiguous. CDR3 size: 13 residues. Trimming cost V 3 bases and J 1 base, with 6 bases left between them. CDR1 and CDR2 (germline): MDHEN, SYDVKM. CDR3 bases: TGTGCCAGCAGTTTCAGGCAGAACACTGAAGCTTTCTTT. Amino acid sequence: CASSFRQNTEAFF.

This clone was recorded only once. The chain carries TRBV5-4 and TRBJ1-1; the match to TRBD1 covers 9 bases. The V and J ends lost 4 bases and 4 bases, in that order; junction bases with no gene match: 11. This CDR3 spans 16 amino acids. Germline V gives CDR1 SGHNT, CDR2 YYREEE (reference sequence). The CDR3 is CASSESGTGWITEAFF. CDR3 nucleotides: TGTGCCAGCAGCGAATCCGGGACAGGGTGGATCACTGAAGCTTTCTTT.

The J gene is TRBJ1-1, the V gene TRBV6-5; TRBD1 might be the D (5 bases). Between the trimmed V and J ends, which lost 4 bases and 6 bases, there was a span of 9 bases. Germline lookup yields CDR1 MNHEY and CDR2 SVGAGI. The CDR3 has 12 residues. The CDR3 sequence is CASSSQGPEAFF. The DNA of the CDR3 is TGTGCCAGCAGTTCCCAGGGTCCTGAAGCTTTCTTT.